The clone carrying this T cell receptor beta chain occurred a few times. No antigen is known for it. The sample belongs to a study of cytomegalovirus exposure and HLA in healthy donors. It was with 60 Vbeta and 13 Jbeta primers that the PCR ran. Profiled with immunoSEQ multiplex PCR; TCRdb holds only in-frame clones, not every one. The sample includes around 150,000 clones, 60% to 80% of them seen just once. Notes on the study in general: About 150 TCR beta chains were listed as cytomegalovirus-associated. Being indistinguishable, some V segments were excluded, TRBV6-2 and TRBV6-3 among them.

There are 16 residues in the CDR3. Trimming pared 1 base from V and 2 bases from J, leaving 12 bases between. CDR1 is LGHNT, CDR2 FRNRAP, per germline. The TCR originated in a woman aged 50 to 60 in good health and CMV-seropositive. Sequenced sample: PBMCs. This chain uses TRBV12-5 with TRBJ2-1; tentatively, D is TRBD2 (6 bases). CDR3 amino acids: CASGLDGGAPYNEQFF. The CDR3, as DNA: TGTGCTAGTGGTTTGGACGGAGGGGCCCCCTACAATGAGCAGTTCTTC.